This T cell receptor beta chain was obtained from a study of OX40 agonist ivuxolimab in advanced cancers. The CDR3 totals 16 residues. Trimming removed 5 bases from V and 0 bases from J, with 14 bases in between. Looked up from germline, CDR1 is SGHAT and CDR2 is FQNNGV. Clones were sequenced by immunoSEQ multiplex PCR, and TCRdb holds only the in-frame ones, with some missing. The sample lists 25,000 to 40,000 clones, 84% seen once, with approximately 20% in the top ten. The TCR comes from an adult with an advanced solid tumor such as melanoma, head and neck, liver or kidney cancer. This chain links TRBV11-2 with TRBJ1-5; D is possibly TRBD1 (6 bases). Sequenced here: CD4+ or CD8+ T cells sorted from blood, sampled in a trial of the OX40 agonist ivuxolimab. The CDR3 reads CASSLSWTDSNQPQHF. CDR3 DNA sequence: TGTGCCAGCAGCCTATCCTGGACAGATAGCAATCAGCCCCAGCATTTT.